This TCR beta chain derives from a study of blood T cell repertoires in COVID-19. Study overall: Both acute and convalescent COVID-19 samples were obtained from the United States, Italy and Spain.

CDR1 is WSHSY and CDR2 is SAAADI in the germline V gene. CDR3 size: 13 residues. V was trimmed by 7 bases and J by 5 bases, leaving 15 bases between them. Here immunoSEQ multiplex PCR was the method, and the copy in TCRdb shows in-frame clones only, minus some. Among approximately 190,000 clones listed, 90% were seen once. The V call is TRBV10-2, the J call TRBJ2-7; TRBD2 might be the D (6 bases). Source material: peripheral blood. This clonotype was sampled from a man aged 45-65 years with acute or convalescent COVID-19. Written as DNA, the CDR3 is TGCGCCAGCATGGGTCGGAGGGTCCACGAGCAGTACTTC. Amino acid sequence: CASMGRRVHEQYF.